These 14 T cell receptor beta chains originate from one sample sequenced in a study of T-cell memory formation after mild COVID-19. TCRdb processed the 5' RACE reads anew with MiXCR; each CDR3 protein has one entry. The repertoire holds around 300,000 distinct CDR3 sequences, with about 20% as singletons. Material for sequencing was PBMCs or a T cell subset sorted from them (not recorded which). These receptors originate from a man between 18 and 35 years old who had mild COVID-19 (a few samples of this study predate the infection). Cell type and time point are not known.

This clonotype was observed a few times. The chain uses TRBV7-6 and TRBJ2-3; 8 nucleotides agree with TRBD2. The CDR3 sequence is 17 residues long. The germline V gene encodes CDR1 SGHVS and CDR2 FNYEAQ. V shed 1 base, J shed 4 bases, and the junction held 10 bases outside the gene matches. The CDR3 region has the DNA TGTGCCAGCAGCTTAGGGGGCGCGGGGGGCACGGCAGATACGCAGTATTTT. This codes for CASSLGGAGGTADTQYF.

There are a few counts of this clonotype. V and J are TRBV5-5 and TRBJ1-4; TRBD1 matches at 7 bases. The CDR3 is 14 residues long. V was pared by 3 bases and J by 7 bases, with 6 bases of the junction left unmatched. Per germline, CDR1 SGHKS and CDR2 YYEKEE (reference sequence). The CDR3 sequence: CASSSSGGIEKLFF. The CDR3 DNA is TGTGCCAGCAGCTCCTCAGGGGGGATTGAAAAACTGTTTTTT.

This clonotype occurred a few times. V gene TRBV7-2 combines with J gene TRBJ2-5; the D gene is possibly TRBD2 (6 bases). The CDR3 loop spans 14 amino acids. The V and J ends lost 5 bases and 5 bases respectively, with 15 bases between them. Germline V gene sequence: CDR1 SGHTA, CDR2 FQGNSA. This CDR3 reads CASSRPAGRETQYF. The CDR3 region has the DNA TGTGCCAGCAGCCGCCCGGCGGGGAGGGAGACCCAGTACTTC.

The V call is TRBV7-9, the J call TRBJ2-1; 14 bases are a match to TRBD2. Trimming removed 4 bases from V and 9 bases from J; junction bases left unmatched: 8. This CDR3 contains 16 residues. Per the germline V gene, CDR1 is SEHNR and CDR2 is FQNEAQ (reference sequence). The CDR3 nucleotides read TGTGCCAGCAGCTCCCGCGGGACTAGCGGGGGATTTGAGCAGTTCTTC. Translation: CASSSRGTSGGFEQFF.

The V call is TRBV7-9, the J call TRBJ1-1, with D perhaps matching TRBD1 (6 bases). The V end was cut by 5 bases, the J end by 0 bases, with 19 bases between. Germline CDR1 and CDR2: SEHNR and FQNEAQ (reference sequence). This CDR3 has 17 amino acids. The DNA of the CDR3 is TGTGCCAGCAGCCCACCGAACGGACAGACCATGAACACTGAAGCTTTCTTT. This sequence encodes CASSPPNGQTMNTEAFF.

This clonotype was detected only a few times. The chain links TRBV27 to TRBJ2-7; D is ambiguous. Trimming stripped 5 bases from V and 3 bases from J, with 20 bases between. In germline, CDR1 is MNHEY, CDR2 SMNVEV (reference sequence). The CDR3 length is 16 residues. CDR3 sequence (DNA): TGTGCCAGCAGTCCCCCCCGACGCGAACCCCACTACGAGCAGTACTTC. This sequence encodes CASSPPRREPHYEQYF.

V usage is TRBV7-8 and J usage is TRBJ2-3; 9 bases are shared with TRBD2. Trimming removed 4 bases from V and 5 bases from J; junction bases left unmatched: 7. This CDR3 is 15 amino acids long. The germline gives CDR1 SGHVS, CDR2 FQNEAQ. The DNA for the CDR3 is TGTGCCAGCAGCTCCCGGACTAGCGATCGAGATACGCAGTATTTT. Protein sequence: CASSSRTSDRDTQYF.

The chain has TRBV29-1 and TRBJ2-5, with 8 bases matching TRBD2. With V trimmed by 8 bases and J by 5 bases, 4 bases remained unmatched. Germline V CDR1 and CDR2: SQVTM, ANQGSEA. This CDR3 spans 11 amino acids. CDR3 nucleotide sequence: TGCAGCACTACGGGGGGGGAGACCCAGTACTTC. This translates into CSTTGGETQYF.

V is TRBV5-1 and J is TRBJ2-3, with 7 bases lining up with TRBD2. Per germline, CDR1 SGHRS and CDR2 YFSETQ. Trimming removed 9 bases from V and 4 bases from J; junction bases left unmatched: 8. The CDR3 is 13 amino acids. The CDR3 DNA sequence: TGCGCCACCCGAGCCGCGGGGGCAGATACGCAGTATTTT. It specifies CATRAAGADTQYF.

The chain has TRBV20-1 and TRBJ1-1; maybe TRBD1 (6 bases). CDR1 is DFQATT and CDR2 is SNEGSKA in the germline V gene (reference sequence). The CDR3 sequence is 14 residues long. V was shortened by 3 bases and J by 1 base, with 12 bases between the two germline ends. For the CDR3, the DNA is TGCAGTGCTAGGCGGGCAGGGGAGAACACTGAAGCTTTCTTT. This encodes CSARRAGENTEAFF.

This clonotype has just a few counts. The chain carries TRBV28 and TRBJ2-1; either TRBD1 or TRBD2 may fit D (5 bases each). Germline V gene sequence: CDR1 MDHEN, CDR2 SYDVKM. V was pared by 2 bases and J by 7 bases, with 9 bases between. This CDR3 contains 13 residues. The CDR3 loop is CASSLAGRNEQFF. In nucleotides, the CDR3 is TGTGCCAGCAGTTTAGCAGGGAGAAATGAGCAGTTCTTC.

This clonotype has more than one count but fewer than ten. The chain carries TRBV14 and TRBJ2-2; D is uncertain. The length of the CDR3 is 16 residues. Trimming pared 1 base from V and 4 bases from J, leaving 13 bases between. Germline values: CDR1 SGHDN, CDR2 FVKESK. As DNA, the CDR3 is TGTGCCAGCAGCCAAGTGGTAAAAACGATCACCGGGGAGCTGTTTTTT. Its protein is CASSQVVKTITGELFF.

This clonotype came up a few times. The chain carries TRBV29-1 and TRBJ2-5; 7 positions match TRBD1. V gave up 5 bases and J gave up 4 bases; unmatched junction bases: 4. The length of the CDR3 is 12 residues. Germline lookup yields CDR1 SQVTM and CDR2 ANQGSEA. The CDR3 DNA sequence: TGCAGCGTTTCGACAGGGTTAGAGACCCAGTACTTC. Translating it yields CSVSTGLETQYF.

In the case of this clonotype: One end of the junction is discordant with germline, which a read error may explain. The chain carries TRBV5-6 and TRBJ2-5; D gene ambiguous. The CDR3 consists of 15 residues. CDR1 and CDR2 from the germline V gene are SGHDT and YYEEEE. The CDR3 bases are TGTGCCACCAGCCGCCCCGGGCTGAGATGGGAGACCCAGTACTTC. Translated, it gives CATSRPGLRWETQYF.